This TCR beta chain was obtained from a study of blood T cell repertoires in COVID-19. Study at large: The United States, Italy and Spain supplied acute and convalescent COVID-19 samples. PBMCs, B-cell-depleted T cells, or T cells were the source of the cDNA or gDNA that made up the material.

Participants came from roughly 25 US areas, aged about 18 to 95 years. As processed by the authors: Amplification of reference gene primers was used by the study to estimate nucleated cell counts. The repertoire was sequenced with immunoSEQ multiplex PCR; TCRdb's copy has only in-frame clones and lacks some. V and J calls and clone size are as listed in that table; D and trimming were resolved from the DNA. The profile covers fewer than 350,000 clones, with 80% to 90% appearing a single time and 4% to 5.5% taken by the ten largest. The CDR3 spans 19 residues. V shed 1 base and J shed 4 bases, with 20 bases lying between them. Looked up from germline, CDR1 is SGHDN and CDR2 is FVKESK.

The source material was PBMCs or T cells enriched from blood (not recorded which). The rearrangement links TRBV14 to TRBJ2-6, with D hard to call. The receptor's source is a woman aged 35 to 49 with acute COVID-19. The CDR3: CASSQVPKDSSRGANVLTF. The CDR3 nucleotides read TGTGCCAGCAGCCAAGTCCCGAAAGACTCCTCCCGGGGGGCCAACGTCCTGACTTTC.